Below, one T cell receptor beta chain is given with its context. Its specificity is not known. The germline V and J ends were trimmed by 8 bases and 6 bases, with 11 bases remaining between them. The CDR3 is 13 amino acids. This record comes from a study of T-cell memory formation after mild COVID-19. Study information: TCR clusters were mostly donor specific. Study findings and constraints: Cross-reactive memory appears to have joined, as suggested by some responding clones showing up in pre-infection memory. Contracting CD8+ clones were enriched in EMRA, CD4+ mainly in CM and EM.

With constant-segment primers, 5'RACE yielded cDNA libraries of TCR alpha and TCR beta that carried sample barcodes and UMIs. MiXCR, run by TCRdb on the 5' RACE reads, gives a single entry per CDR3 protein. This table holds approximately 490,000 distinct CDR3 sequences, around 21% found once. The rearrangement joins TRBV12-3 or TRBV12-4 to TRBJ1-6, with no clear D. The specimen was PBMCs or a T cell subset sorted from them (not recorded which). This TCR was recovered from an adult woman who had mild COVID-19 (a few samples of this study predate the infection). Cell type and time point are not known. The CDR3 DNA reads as TGTGCCAGCCTCCAAGGGCCTAATTCACCCCTCCACTTT. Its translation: CASLQGPNSPLHF.